This T cell receptor (beta chain) was documented in a study of Graves' ophthalmopathy and Graves' hyperthyroidism (dated by TCRdb to the late 2010s). Study-wide context: Peripheral blood was collected at initial diagnosis, prior to any treatment. The 100 discovery patients were randomly split 7:3 into training and test sets. T-cell repertoires of thyroid tissue and blood were compared in about 6 hyperthyroidism patients. To explore V-J signatures that separate ophthalmopathy from hyperthyroidism, a discovery set of 95 to 100 patients was enrolled, consisting of approximately 45 with ophthalmopathy and 55 to 65 with stable hyperthyroidism. In total, around 130 blood samples were TCR-sequenced: around 42 ophthalmopathy, roughly 80 hyperthyroidism and approximately 17 hyperthyroidism-to-ophthalmopathy patients. For independent validation, a separate cohort was made up of 18 to 20 hyperthyroidism patients plus 17 patients who later progressed from hyperthyroidism to ophthalmopathy. The study used signatures of the TCR beta repertoire to tell Graves' ophthalmopathy apart from Graves' hyperthyroidism and to predict which patients would progress to ophthalmopathy. Following sampling, methimazole starting at 30 mg daily was administered to hyperthyroidism patients, and high-dose intravenous methylprednisolone was administered to ophthalmopathy patients.

Overall results and qualifications from the work: No statistical method was used to set the sample size in advance, and the investigators knew which group each participant was assigned to. In cross-validation, the 13-signature model distinguished ophthalmopathy from stable hyperthyroidism with about 87% sensitivity and around 81% specificity, and in the test set the corresponding values were approximately 80% and 68%. In validation, the model predicted ophthalmopathy progression with about 71% sensitivity and about 77% specificity; 12 predicted patients were CT-confirmed with GO in a median of approximately 6.5 months. Most of the expanded thyroid clonotypes with a frequency above 0.001 were also detected in blood, and it was suggested that the thyroid immune response may be reflected by blood repertoires.

The ophthalmopathy patients had moderately to severely active disease, with a Clinical Activity Score of 3 or higher, a NOSPECS grade of 4 or higher, and a disease duration of less than 3 months. Patients were excluded if they had other autoimmune diseases, uncontrolled infections, pregnancy or lactation. Diagnosis relied on clinical symptoms, serum thyroxine, TRAb, thyroid ultrasound and orbital computed tomography. Ficoll-Paque density gradient centrifugation was used to isolate PBMCs from approximately 10 ml of fresh peripheral blood. Trizol reagent was used to extract the total RNA, and its quality was then checked on an Agilent 2100 Bioanalyzer. CDR1 and CDR2 (SGHTA, FQGNSA) derive from the germline V gene. Reading from cysteine to phenylalanine, the CDR3 counts 15 amino acids. The sequence is cut down to CDR3 DNA, 45 bases in frame from base 1. V is clipped by 3 bases and J by 5 bases, and the sequence between their germline boundaries is 16 bases long.

TCR beta CDR3 regions were amplified from RNA transcripts for repertoire sequencing. A first-round RT-PCR used HTBI primers with the Qiagen OneStep RT-PCR kit, followed by a second-round multiplex PCR, size selection and purification. Libraries were sequenced paired-end with 100 bp reads on an Illumina HiSeq2000. Per the authors' processing: SOAPnuke was used to process the reads, throwing out any read that had adapters, had uncalled bases, had a mean Phred below 15, or lacked an exact constant-primer or identifier match. High-quality paired reads were merged with COPE v1.2.5. Each unique nucleotide sequence was treated as a clonotype, and MiTCR v1.1 was used to align the clonotypes to the IMGT TRB V, D and J references. Only V-J combinations with frequency above 0.0001 were analysed, covering more than 99% of repertoires. For each V-J combination, a TCR clonal expansion and chaos score was defined as the ratio of F50 clonal expansion to chaos observed in the TCRdist matrix. Welch's t-statistics and random forest were used to reduce features to over ten V-J combinations, which were fed into a naive Bayes classifier. The Morisita-Horn index was used to measure how similar the thyroid and blood repertoires were. TCRdb took the public reads, trimmed them with fastp at Q25, ran MiXCR for clone calling and kept in-frame beta chains. When rows share a CDR3 protein, they turn into one entry using the most common DNA and genes. These V and J calls are TCRdb output, not the study's own analysis. Here the sample has roughly 480,000 distinct CDR3 sequences; approximately 15% occur a single time. About 10% of the sample comes from the top ten.

This clonotype came up many times. There is no known antigen for this receptor. Per-base quality was not reported, and no clone a single base away is much larger than it. Sequenced sample: blood. Recombination connected TRBV7-2 to TRBJ1-1; TRBD1 is a weak D gene call, 6 bases matching. The clonotype originates from a young woman with Graves' ophthalmopathy. Donor details come from another sample of the same person, matched by shared clones. CDR3 sequence: CASSFGWGALTEAFF. The sequenced DNA: TGTGCCAGCAGCTTCGGTTGGGGGGCCTTAACTGAAGCTTTCTTT.